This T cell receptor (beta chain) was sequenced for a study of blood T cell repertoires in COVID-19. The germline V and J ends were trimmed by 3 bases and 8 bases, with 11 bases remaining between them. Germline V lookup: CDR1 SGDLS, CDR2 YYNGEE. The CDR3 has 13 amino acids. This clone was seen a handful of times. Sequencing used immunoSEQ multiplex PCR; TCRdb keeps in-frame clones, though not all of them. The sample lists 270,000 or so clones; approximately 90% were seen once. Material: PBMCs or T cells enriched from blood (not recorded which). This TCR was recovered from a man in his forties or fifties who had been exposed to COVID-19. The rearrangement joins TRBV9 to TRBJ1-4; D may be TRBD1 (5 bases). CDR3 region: CASSGQGREKLFF. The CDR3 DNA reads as TGTGCCAGCAGCGGCCAGGGCCGGGAAAAACTGTTTTTT.